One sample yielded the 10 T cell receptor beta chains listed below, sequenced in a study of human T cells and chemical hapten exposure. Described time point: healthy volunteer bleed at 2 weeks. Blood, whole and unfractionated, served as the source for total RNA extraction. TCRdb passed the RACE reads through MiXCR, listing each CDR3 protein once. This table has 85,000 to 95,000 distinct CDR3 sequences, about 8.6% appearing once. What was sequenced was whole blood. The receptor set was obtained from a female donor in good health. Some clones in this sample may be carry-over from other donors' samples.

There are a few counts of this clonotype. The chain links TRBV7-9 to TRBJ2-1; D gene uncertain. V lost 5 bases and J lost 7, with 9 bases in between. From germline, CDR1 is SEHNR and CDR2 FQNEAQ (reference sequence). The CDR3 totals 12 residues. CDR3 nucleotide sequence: TGTGCCAGCAGCACCAGTCGTAATGAGCAGTTCTTC. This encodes CASSTSRNEQFF.

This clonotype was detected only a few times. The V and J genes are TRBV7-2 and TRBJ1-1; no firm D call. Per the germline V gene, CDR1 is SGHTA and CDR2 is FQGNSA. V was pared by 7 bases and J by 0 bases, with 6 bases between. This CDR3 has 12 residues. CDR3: CASKLMNTEAFF. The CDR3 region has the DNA TGTGCCAGCAAATTAATGAACACTGAAGCTTTCTTT.

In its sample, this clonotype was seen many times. The CDR3 nucleotides read TGTGCCAGCAGCTCGAGGCCGGGACTAGAAAAGTACTTC. It specifies CASSSRPGLEKYF. This sequence joins TRBV7-3 and TRBJ2-4, with 8 bases fitting TRBD2. The CDR3 totals 13 residues. V gave up 4 bases and J gave up 14 bases; unmatched junction bases: 10. CDR1 SGHTA and CDR2 FQGTGA come from the germline V gene. Based on the CDR3 plus reference TRBV7-3 and TRBJ2-4, the full variable domain is GAGVSQTPSNKVTEKGKYVELRCDPISGHTALYWYRQSLGQGPEFLIYFQGTGAADDSGLPNDRFFAVRPEGSVSTLKIQRTERGDSAVYLCASSSRPGLEKYFGAGTRLSVL.

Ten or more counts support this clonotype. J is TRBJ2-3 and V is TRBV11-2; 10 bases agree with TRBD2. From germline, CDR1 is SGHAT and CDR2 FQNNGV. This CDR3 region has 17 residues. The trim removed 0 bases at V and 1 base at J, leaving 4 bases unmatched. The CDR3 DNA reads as TGTGCCAGCAGCTTAGACCCCGGGACTAGCGGCACAGATACGCAGTATTTT. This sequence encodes CASSLDPGTSGTDTQYF.

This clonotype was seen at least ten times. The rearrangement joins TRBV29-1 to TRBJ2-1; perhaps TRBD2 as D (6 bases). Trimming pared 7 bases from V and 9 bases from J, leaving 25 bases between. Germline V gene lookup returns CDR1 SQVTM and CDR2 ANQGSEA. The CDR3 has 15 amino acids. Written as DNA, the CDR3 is TGCAGCGCCCCCTGGGGGGTAGGGAGGAACGGTGAGCAGTTCTTC. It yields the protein CSAPWGVGRNGEQFF.

CDR3: CASREGLSRPFF. CDR3 DNA: TGTGCCAGCAGGGAGGGACTATCCCGCCCGTTCTTC. This chain uses TRBV7-3 with TRBJ2-1; 7 nucleotides align to TRBD2. V shed 6 bases, J shed 15 bases, and the junction held 11 bases outside the gene matches. CDR1 and CDR2 from the germline V gene are SGHTA and FQGTGA. This CDR3 has 12 residues. The complete variable domain, with remaining parts taken from reference TRBV7-3 and TRBJ2-1, reads GAGVSQTPSNKVTEKGKYVELRCDPISGHTALYWYRQSLGQGPEFLIYFQGTGAADDSGLPNDRFFAVRPEGSVSTLKIQRTERGDSAVYLCASREGLSRPFFGPGTRLTVL.

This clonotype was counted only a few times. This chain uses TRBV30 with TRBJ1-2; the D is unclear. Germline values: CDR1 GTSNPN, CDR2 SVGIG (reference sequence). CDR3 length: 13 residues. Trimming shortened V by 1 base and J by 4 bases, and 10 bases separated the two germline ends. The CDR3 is CAWSGQAAYGYTF. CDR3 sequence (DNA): TGTGCCTGGAGTGGTCAGGCGGCCTATGGCTACACCTTC.

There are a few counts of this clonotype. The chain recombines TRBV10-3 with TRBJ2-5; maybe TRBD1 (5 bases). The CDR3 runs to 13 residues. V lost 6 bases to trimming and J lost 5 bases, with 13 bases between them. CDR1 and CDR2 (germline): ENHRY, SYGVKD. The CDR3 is CAISRQGRETQYF. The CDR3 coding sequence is TGTGCCATCAGCCGCCAGGGTAGGGAGACCCAGTACTTC.

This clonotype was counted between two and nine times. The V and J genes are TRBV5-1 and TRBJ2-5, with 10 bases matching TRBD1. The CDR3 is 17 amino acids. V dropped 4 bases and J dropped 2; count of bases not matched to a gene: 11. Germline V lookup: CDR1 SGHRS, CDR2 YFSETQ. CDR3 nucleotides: TGCGCCAGCAGCCCCGGGACAGGGGCGCTTGAACAAGAGACCCAGTACTTC. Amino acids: CASSPGTGALEQETQYF. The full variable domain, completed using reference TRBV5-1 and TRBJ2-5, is KAGVTQTPRYLIKTRGQQVTLSCSPISGHRSVSWYQQTPGQGLQFLFEYFSETQRNKGNFPGRFSGRQFSNSRSEMNVSTLELGDSALYLCASSPGTGALEQETQYFGPGTRLLVL.

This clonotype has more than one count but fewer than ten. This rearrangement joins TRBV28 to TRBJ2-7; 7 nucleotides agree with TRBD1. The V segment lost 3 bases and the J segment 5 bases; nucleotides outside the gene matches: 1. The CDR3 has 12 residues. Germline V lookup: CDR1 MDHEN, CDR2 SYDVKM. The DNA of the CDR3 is TGTGCCAGCAGTTTCACAGGGGACGAGCAGTACTTC. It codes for CASSFTGDEQYF.